These 6 T cell receptor beta chains share one sample of origin, sequenced in a study of blood T cell repertoires in COVID-19. Sequencing used immunoSEQ multiplex PCR; TCRdb keeps in-frame clones, though not all of them. The top ten hold 6.5% to 7% of the sample, which has 200,000 or so clones, 82% seen once. What was sequenced was peripheral blood. The receptors come from a human donor with acute or convalescent COVID-19. The donor label of this sample is uncertain.

The rearrangement uses TRBV4-1 and TRBJ2-6; tentatively, D is TRBD2 (5 bases). V was shortened by 4 bases and J by 4 bases, with 11 bases between the two germline ends. Germline V gives CDR1 MGHRA, CDR2 YSYEKL. There are 15 residues in the CDR3. Here the CDR3 reads CASSPAGNGANVLTF. CDR3 sequence (DNA): TGCGCCAGCAGCCCCGCGGGCAACGGGGCCAACGTCCTGACTTTC.

The chain has TRBV5-4 and TRBJ2-1; TRBD1 matches 7 bases. The trim removed 3 bases at V and 4 bases at J, leaving 4 bases unmatched. This CDR3 has 14 amino acids. Germline V lookup: CDR1 SGHNT, CDR2 YYREEE (reference sequence). In DNA form, the CDR3 reads TGTGCCAGCAGCTCCCGGGACAGTTACAATGAGCAGTTCTTC. Its protein product is CASSSRDSYNEQFF.

This sequence joins TRBV29-1 and TRBJ2-7, with D maybe TRBD2 (5 bases). The CDR3 is 14 residues long. Germline lookup yields CDR1 SQVTM and CDR2 ANQGSEA. V was clipped by 6 bases and J by 1 base, with 16 bases between them. The CDR3 DNA is TGCAGCGTCCTCCTGGACTGGGGATCCTACGAGCAGTACTTC. This sequence encodes CSVLLDWGSYEQYF.

The chain uses TRBV5-5 and TRBJ2-7; D possibly corresponds to TRBD1 (5 bases). V was trimmed by 4 bases and J by 0 bases, leaving 14 bases between them. The CDR3 spans 15 residues. Germline CDR1 is SGHKS and CDR2 is YYEKEE (reference sequence). DNA of the CDR3: TGTGCCAGCAGCAAGGACACCAAATCCTCCTACGAGCAGTACTTC. This translates into CASSKDTKSSYEQYF.

This chain joins TRBV7-2 and TRBJ1-3, with D tentatively TRBD1 (5 bases). Germline loops: CDR1 SGHTA, CDR2 FQGNSA. V gave up 5 bases and J gave up 6 bases, with 11 bases separating them. The CDR3 runs 13 residues. As DNA, the CDR3 is TGTGCCAGCAGCCCGACAGTCGTAAACACCATATATTTT. Amino acids: CASSPTVVNTIYF. Full variable domain (missing parts from reference TRBV7-2 and TRBJ1-3): GAGVSQSPSNKVTEKGKDVELRCDPISGHTALYWYRQSLGQGLEFLIYFQGNSAPDKSGLPSDRFSAERTGGSVSTLTIQRTQQEDSAVYLCASSPTVVNTIYFGEGSWLTVV.

This clone was seen just once. The CDR3 sequence is CSVASGAYEQYF. DNA of the CDR3: TGCAGCGTCGCTAGCGGAGCCTACGAGCAGTACTTC. The genes are TRBV29-1 and TRBJ2-7; 7 bases fit TRBD2. This CDR3 region has 12 residues. In germline, CDR1 is SQVTM, CDR2 ANQGSEA. The trim removed 6 bases at V and 2 bases at J, leaving 4 bases unmatched.